This is a list of T cell receptor beta chains from one sample in a study of breast tumors, draining lymph nodes, adjacent tissues. In TCRdb, the multiplex PCR reads were re-called with MiXCR into one record per CDR3 protein. The sample holds about 140,000 distinct CDR3 sequences, approximately 32% seen once. Sequencing was done on a sample of axillary lymph node tissue. The receptors originated from a female donor with breast cancer. Some clones in this sample may be carry-over from other donors' samples. Each CDR3 is given with its conserved first and last residue. D genes are given only for firm matches. Rows may omit the clone size; those that give it use once, few, many or a size class.

j_call: TRBJ1-5; v_call: TRBV5-1; clone_size: -; d_call: TRBD1; cdr3_aa: CASSSTGGVQPQHF; cdr3_nt: TGCGCCAGCAGCTCGACAGGGGGGGTTCAGCCCCAGCATTTT
j_call: TRBJ1-5; v_call: TRBV2; clone_size: -; d_call: -; cdr3_aa: CASSTGVGNQPQHF; cdr3_nt: TGTGCCAGCAGCACGGGGGTCGGCAATCAGCCCCAGCATTTT
j_call: TRBJ1-5; v_call: TRBV3-1; clone_size: -; d_call: TRBD1; cdr3_aa: CASSPGTGGYQPQHF; cdr3_nt: TGTGCCAGCAGCCCCGGGACAGGGGGGTATCAGCCCCAGCATTTT
j_call: TRBJ1-2; v_call: TRBV12-3/TRBV12-4; clone_size: many; d_call: -; cdr3_aa: CAVTQPNYGYTF; cdr3_nt: TGTGCCGTAACGCAGCCTAACTATGGCTACACCTTC
j_call: TRBJ2-7; v_call: TRBV19; clone_size: -; d_call: TRBD1; cdr3_aa: CATTWGTGGPNQPQYF; cdr3_nt: TGTGCCACCACATGGGGGACAGGGGGCCCCAATCAGCCCCAGTACTTC
j_call: TRBJ2-5; v_call: TRBV19; clone_size: many; d_call: TRBD1; cdr3_aa: CASSIEPGGSIQYF; cdr3_nt: TGTGCCAGTAGTATAGAGCCAGGGGGTAGTATCCAGTACTTC
j_call: TRBJ1-2; v_call: TRBV7-6; clone_size: many; d_call: TRBD1; cdr3_aa: CASSSPGQGDGYTF; cdr3_nt: TGTGCCAGCAGCTCACCGGGACAGGGGGATGGCTACACCTTC
j_call: TRBJ1-5; v_call: TRBV6-1; clone_size: -; d_call: -; cdr3_aa: CASSEFGGRRWNQPQHF; cdr3_nt: TGTGCCAGCAGTGAATTCGGGGGGCGCAGGTGGAATCAGCCCCAGCATTTT
j_call: TRBJ1-6; v_call: TRBV10-3; clone_size: -; d_call: -; cdr3_aa: CAISPPHHF; cdr3_nt: TGTGCCATCAGTCCACCCCACCACTTT
j_call: TRBJ1-5; v_call: TRBV20-1; clone_size: many; d_call: -; cdr3_aa: CSARDLREHSNQPQHF; cdr3_nt: TGCAGTGCTAGAGATTTGAGGGAGCATAGCAATCAGCCCCAGCATTTT
j_call: TRBJ2-1; v_call: TRBV19; clone_size: -; d_call: TRBD1; cdr3_aa: CASSIGRGSVYSDEQFF; cdr3_nt: TGTGCCAGTAGTATCGGCAGGGGGTCGGTTTATAGCGATGAGCAGTTCTTC
j_call: TRBJ2-1; v_call: TRBV20-1; clone_size: many; d_call: TRBD1; cdr3_aa: CSARDGTGQGMDEQFF; cdr3_nt: TGCAGTGCTAGAGATGGCACCGGACAGGGGATGGATGAGCAGTTCTTC
j_call: TRBJ2-3; v_call: TRBV25-1; clone_size: many; d_call: -; cdr3_aa: CASSVRDLLADTQYF; cdr3_nt: TGTGCCAGCAGTGTCCGGGATCTCCTAGCAGATACGCAGTATTTT
j_call: TRBJ2-2; v_call: TRBV2; clone_size: many; d_call: -; cdr3_aa: CASSGQGGEELFF; cdr3_nt: TGTGCCAGCAGTGGCCAGGGAGGAGAGGAGCTGTTTTTT
j_call: TRBJ2-7; v_call: TRBV11-3; clone_size: -; d_call: -; cdr3_aa: CASSLGVDYEQYF; cdr3_nt: TGTGCCAGCAGCTTAGGAGTGGACTACGAGCAGTACTTC
j_call: TRBJ2-1; v_call: TRBV11-2; clone_size: many; d_call: -; cdr3_aa: CASSPWVFVGKDEQFF; cdr3_nt: TGTGCCAGCAGCCCATGGGTATTCGTTGGCAAAGATGAGCAGTTCTTC
j_call: TRBJ2-1; v_call: TRBV2; clone_size: -; d_call: -; cdr3_aa: CASSEAIVGSSYNEQFF; cdr3_nt: TGTGCCAGCAGTGAGGCGATAGTCGGGAGCTCCTACAATGAGCAGTTCTTC
j_call: TRBJ2-7; v_call: TRBV5-1; clone_size: many; d_call: -; cdr3_aa: CASSFLQMYEQYF; cdr3_nt: TGCGCCAGCAGCTTCCTACAGATGTACGAGCAGTACTTC
j_call: TRBJ2-3; v_call: TRBV30; clone_size: many; d_call: TRBD1; cdr3_aa: CAWKTGGYTQYF; cdr3_nt: TGTGCCTGGAAAACAGGGGGATATACGCAGTATTTT